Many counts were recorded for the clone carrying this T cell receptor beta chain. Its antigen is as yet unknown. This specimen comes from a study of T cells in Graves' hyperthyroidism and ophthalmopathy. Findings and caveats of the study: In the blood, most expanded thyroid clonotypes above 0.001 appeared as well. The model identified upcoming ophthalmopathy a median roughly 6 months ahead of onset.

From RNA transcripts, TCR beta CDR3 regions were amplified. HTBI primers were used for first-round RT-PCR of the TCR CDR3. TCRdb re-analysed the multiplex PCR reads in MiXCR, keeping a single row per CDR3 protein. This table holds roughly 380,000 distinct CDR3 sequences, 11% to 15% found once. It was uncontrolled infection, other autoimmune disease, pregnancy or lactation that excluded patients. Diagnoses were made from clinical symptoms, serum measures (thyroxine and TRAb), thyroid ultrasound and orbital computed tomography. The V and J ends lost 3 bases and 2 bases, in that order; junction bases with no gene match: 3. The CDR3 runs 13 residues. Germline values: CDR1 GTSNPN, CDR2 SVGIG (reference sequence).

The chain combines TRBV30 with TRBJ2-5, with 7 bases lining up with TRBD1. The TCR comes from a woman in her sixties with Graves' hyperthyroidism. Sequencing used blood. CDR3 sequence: CAWSRDRQETQYF. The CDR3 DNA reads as TGTGCCTGGAGCCGGGACAGACAAGAGACCCAGTACTTC.